This T cell receptor beta chain came from a study of blood T cell repertoires in COVID-19. With 0 bases removed from V and 1 base from J, the gap between germline ends came to 7 bases. Germline V lookup: CDR1 SGHRS, CDR2 YFSETQ. The CDR3 runs to 14 residues. The data were produced by immunoSEQ multiplex PCR, yet TCRdb's version contains in-frame clones alone and is incomplete. This table has some 160,000 clones, 75% to 85% appearing once. The clonotype originates from a human donor in a cohort sampled during active COVID-19. The chain carries TRBV5-1 and TRBJ2-5, with D unclear. What was sequenced was peripheral blood. DNA for the CDR3: TGCGCCAGCAGCTTGGTACAGAGCCAAGAGACCCAGTACTTC. Amino acids: CASSLVQSQETQYF.